This entry is about one T cell receptor beta chain. The data derive from a study of blood T cell repertoires in COVID-19. About the study: The United States, Italy and Spain provided the acute and convalescent COVID-19 samples.

Original methodology: Estimates of nucleated cell counts were drawn from the amplification of reference gene primers. Clones were read by immunoSEQ multiplex PCR, and TCRdb kept only the in-frame ones, dropping some. Clonal size and the V and J genes are those of that table, whereas D and trimming came from the DNA. The sample carries some 150,000 clones, about 75% recorded once. Participants spanned ages roughly 18 to 90 years and resided in about two dozen US areas. Donors in Cohort 3 counted as recovered after two negative PCRs, clearance, or symptom resolution. Trimming at V came to 5 bases and at J to 5 bases, leaving 9 bases not matched to a gene. The CDR3 spans 15 residues. Germline V gene data show CDR1 as KGHDR and CDR2 as SFDVKD.

What was sequenced was PBMCs or T cells enriched from blood (not recorded which). The V call is TRBV24-1, the J call TRBJ2-5; 8 nucleotides align to TRBD2. The origin of this receptor is a woman in her 50s who had recovered from COVID-19. The CDR3, as DNA: TGTGCCACCAGTGGGGCGGGGGGCAATGGGGAGACCCAGTACTTC. This translates into CATSGAGGNGETQYF.